The 32 T cell receptor beta chains listed next were all sequenced from one sample in a study of shared clonotypes between healthy human individuals. This table comes from immunoSEQ multiplex PCR, and its TCRdb copy is limited to in-frame clones, with some not included. This table holds 1.6 million or so clones, around 97% found once. The sequencing sample was made of naive CD4+ T cells sorted from blood. Regarding subset: CD45RA+ positively selected. Receptor source: a man aged 30 to 39 in good health.

J is TRBJ2-7 and V is TRBV18; the D gene is possibly TRBD2 (7 bases). Germline-derived CDR1 and CDR2 are KGHSH and LQKENI. The CDR3 sequence is 17 residues long. Trimming left V 3 bases short and J 4 bases short, with 22 bases between. CDR3 protein: CASSPPGGGGAFYEQYF. The CDR3 DNA reads TGTGCCAGCTCACCCCCCGGAGGCGGGGGCGCATTTTACGAGCAGTACTTC.

The chain combines TRBV5-8 with TRBJ2-3; D gene ambiguous. CDR1 is SGHTS, CDR2 YDEGEE, per germline. There are 14 residues in the CDR3. The germline V and J ends were trimmed by 4 bases and 1 base, with 10 bases remaining between them. The CDR3 reads CASSAAQGTDTQYF. DNA of the CDR3: TGTGCCAGCAGCGCAGCCCAGGGCACAGATACGCAGTATTTT.

For this clone: Other DNA sequences within the sample encode an identical CDR3. V gene TRBV5-1 combines with J gene TRBJ2-3; 8 nucleotides match TRBD1. Trimming took 2 bases from V and 0 from J; bases not matched to a gene: 5. Germline CDR1 and CDR2: SGHRS and YFSETQ. This CDR3 comprises 16 residues. The CDR3 is CASSLGGQGSTDTQYF. The CDR3 DNA reads as TGCGCCAGCAGCTTAGGAGGACAGGGTAGCACAGATACGCAGTATTTT.

The V and J genes are TRBV5-1 and TRBJ1-1; tentative D call: TRBD1 (6 bases). The CDR3 is made up of 15 amino acids. The V gene's germline CDR1 is SGHRS and CDR2 YFSETQ. V lost 2 bases, J lost 1 base, and 12 bases lay in between. The CDR3 DNA sequence: TGCGCCAGCAGCTTATCAGGGGCTGAGAACACTGAAGCTTTCTTT. Protein product: CASSLSGAENTEAFF.

This rearrangement joins TRBV6-1 to TRBJ2-1; D is unclear. The CDR3 sequence is 16 residues long. Trimming left V 2 bases short and J 6 bases short, with 17 bases between. Per the germline V gene, CDR1 is MNHNS and CDR2 is SASEGT. In nucleotides, the CDR3 is TGTGCCAGCAGTGAATATCTATCGAGTGGGTTCAATGAGCAGTTCTTC. This translates into CASSEYLSSGFNEQFF.

The gene calls are TRBV18 and TRBJ2-7; D possibly corresponds to TRBD2 (6 bases). The CDR3 is 14 residues long. Germline CDR1 reads KGHSH; CDR2 reads LQKENI. V was clipped by 1 base and J by 3 bases, with 10 bases between them. CDR3 in amino acids: CASSPRTGVYEQYF. CDR3 nucleotide sequence: TGTGCCAGCTCACCACGAACGGGGGTCTACGAGCAGTACTTC.

The table lists this clone with a few counts. Other nucleotide sequences in the sample specify the same CDR3. The V and J genes are TRBV5-1 and TRBJ1-1; no clear D gene. With 2 bases removed from V and 2 bases from J, the gap between germline ends came to 4 bases. Per the germline V gene, CDR1 is SGHRS and CDR2 is YFSETQ. The CDR3 extends over 12 amino acids. CDR3 region: CASSLTNTEAFF. The CDR3 bases are TGCGCCAGCAGCTTAACTAACACTGAAGCTTTCTTT.

The chain combines TRBV15 with TRBJ1-4; weak D call: TRBD1 (5 bases). The CDR3 runs 15 residues. V lost 0 bases and J lost 5, with 10 bases in between. Germline CDR1 LNHNV, CDR2 YYDKDF (reference sequence). The CDR3 region has the DNA TGTGCCACCAGCAGAGACCGGGACCGAAATGAAAAACTGTTTTTT. Translating it yields CATSRDRDRNEKLFF.

The chain carries TRBV9 and TRBJ2-7; 8 bases fit TRBD1. There are 16 residues in the CDR3. The germline CDR1 and CDR2 sequences are SGDLS and YYNGEE. The junction had 16 bases not matched to a gene; V was cut back by 4 bases and J by 7 bases. Here the CDR3 DNA reads TGTGCCAGCAGCCTAAGCCAGGGGGCGCTAATAGGGGAGCAGTACTTC. Residues: CASSLSQGALIGEQYF. Combining the CDR3 with reference TRBV9 and TRBJ2-7 gives the whole variable domain DSGVTQTPKHLITATGQRVTLRCSPRSGDLSVYWYQQSLDQGLQFLIQYYNGEERAKGNILERFSAQQFPDLHSELNLSSLELGDSALYFCASSLSQGALIGEQYFGPGTRLTVT.

This clone appeared once. The chain employs TRBV13 and TRBJ2-7; D gene unclear. Trimming pared 4 bases from V and 0 bases from J, leaving 4 bases between. The germline gives CDR1 PRHDT, CDR2 FYEKMQ (reference sequence). This CDR3 is 12 amino acids long. CDR3: CASSSSSYEQYF. The CDR3 region has the DNA TGTGCCAGCAGCTCCAGCTCCTACGAGCAGTACTTC.

This chain connects TRBV21-1 to TRBJ2-1; TRBD2 is taken as the D call from the table, unchecked against the DNA. TRBV21-1 represents a pseudogene. This CDR3 comprises 15 residues. For the CDR3, the DNA is TGTGCCAGCAGCAATGGGACTAGCGGAAACAATGAGCAGTTCTTC. Translation: CASSNGTSGNNEQFF.

This rearrangement joins TRBV5-1 to TRBJ2-5; D is ambiguous. This CDR3 spans 14 amino acids. V dropped 5 bases and J dropped 0 bases, with 11 bases sitting between them. CDR1 and CDR2 from the germline V gene are SGHRS and YFSETQ. The DNA for the CDR3 is TGCGCCAGCAGGAGAGCCCAGTACCAAGAGACCCAGTACTTC. Encoded protein: CASRRAQYQETQYF. The variable domain in full, completed from reference TRBV5-1 and TRBJ2-5, reads KAGVTQTPRYLIKTRGQQVTLSCSPISGHRSVSWYQQTPGQGLQFLFEYFSETQRNKGNFPGRFSGRQFSNSRSEMNVSTLELGDSALYLCASRRAQYQETQYFGPGTRLLVL.

The genes are TRBV5-1 and TRBJ2-3, with 11 positions matching TRBD2. The V segment lost 3 bases and the J segment 6 bases; nucleotides outside the gene matches: 6. From germline, CDR1 is SGHRS and CDR2 YFSETQ. CDR3 length: 15 residues. In nucleotides, the CDR3 is TGCGCCAGCAGCTCACTAGCGGGAGCTCATGATACGCAGTATTTT. Translated, it gives CASSSLAGAHDTQYF.

The rearrangement links TRBV10-1 to TRBJ1-2; D remains ambiguous. The germline V gene encodes CDR1 WNHNN and CDR2 SYGVQD (reference sequence). With 0 bases removed from V and 4 bases from J, the gap between germline ends came to 9 bases. This CDR3 region has 14 residues. The CDR3 region is CASSESAFPYGYTF. In DNA form, the CDR3 reads TGCGCCAGCAGTGAGTCAGCCTTCCCCTATGGCTACACCTTC.

The genes are TRBV28 and TRBJ2-7, with TRBD1 as a possible D gene (5 bases). Per germline, CDR1 MDHEN and CDR2 SYDVKM. The CDR3 length is 12 residues. Trimming cost V 4 bases and J 5 bases, with 9 bases left between them. The chain's CDR3 is CASSSGLNEQYF. The CDR3 nucleotides read TGTGCCAGCAGTTCAGGGTTGAACGAGCAGTACTTC.

This clone has a single count. The chain couples TRBV5-1 to TRBJ2-1; D might be TRBD2 (6 bases). Trimming pared 4 bases from V and 4 bases from J, leaving 18 bases between. Germline V gene sequence: CDR1 SGHRS, CDR2 YFSETQ. The CDR3 covers 16 residues. The CDR3: CASSPGRDSFYNEQFF. For the CDR3, the DNA is TGCGCCAGCAGCCCTGGGCGGGACTCCTTTTACAATGAGCAGTTCTTC.

V and J are TRBV27 and TRBJ2-2; 15 nucleotides match TRBD2. The V and J ends lost 3 bases and 1 base, in that order; junction bases with no gene match: 6. Germline V CDR1 and CDR2: MNHEY, SMNVEV (reference sequence). The CDR3 loop spans 19 amino acids. The CDR3 sequence: CASSFSPGLAGGNTGELFF. CDR3 nucleotide sequence: TGTGCCAGCAGTTTCTCCCCGGGACTAGCGGGAGGGAACACCGGGGAGCTGTTTTTT.

Comments on this clone: Other DNA sequences in this sample translate to the same CDR3. The chain links TRBV28 to TRBJ2-7, with 8 positions matching TRBD1. CDR1 is MDHEN and CDR2 is SYDVKM in the germline V gene. This CDR3 is 13 amino acids long. Trimming cost V 5 bases and J 4 bases; bases outside gene matches: 4. DNA of the CDR3: TGTGCCAGCAGTGCCAGGACAGGGTACGAGCAGTACTTC. It encodes CASSARTGYEQYF.

The chain uses TRBV6-6 and TRBJ2-3, with D perhaps TRBD1 or TRBD2 (6 bases each). The CDR3 is made up of 16 amino acids. The germline gives CDR1 MNHNY, CDR2 SVGAGI (reference sequence). The V gene lost 9 bases and the J gene lost 1 base, with 20 bases spanning the gap. CDR3 nucleotide sequence: TGTGCCAGTGAGTGGGAGCGGAGGGGGGGCACAGATACGCAGTATTTT. It yields the protein CASEWERRGGTDTQYF.

A remark on this clone: The junction and the germline gene differ at one end; a read error may be behind it. The V gene is TRBV5-4, the J gene TRBJ2-2; 8 bases are a match to TRBD2. The germline V gene has CDR1 SGHNT and CDR2 YYREEE (reference sequence). This CDR3 has 15 amino acids. The CDR3, as DNA: TGTGCCAGCAGCTTGTTTAGCGGGAACCCCGGGGAGCTGTTTTTT. As protein: CASSLFSGNPGELFF.

This chain links TRBV9 with TRBJ1-1; D unclear. Per the germline V gene, CDR1 is SGDLS and CDR2 is YYNGEE. V was shortened by 1 base and J by 7 bases, with 11 bases between the two germline ends. CDR3 length equals 13 residues. CDR3 in amino acids: CASSVNELGEAFF. The CDR3 DNA sequence: TGTGCCAGCAGCGTAAACGAACTGGGTGAAGCTTTCTTT.

The chain recombines TRBV9 with TRBJ2-1; the D gene is possibly TRBD1 (5 bases). Trimming cost V 4 bases and J 4 bases, with 15 bases left between them. Germline values: CDR1 SGDLS, CDR2 YYNGEE. The CDR3 runs to 15 residues. Here the CDR3 reads CASSQDIPPYNEQFF. CDR3 bases: TGTGCCAGCAGCCAGGACATCCCACCTTACAATGAGCAGTTCTTC.

The chain carries TRBV25-1 and TRBJ1-3; D may be TRBD1 (5 bases). V was pared by 4 bases and J by 4 bases, with 11 bases between. Germline values: CDR1 MGHDK, CDR2 SYGVNS. This CDR3 comprises 14 residues. The chain's CDR3 is CASSAGSIGNTIYF. In nucleotides, the CDR3 is TGTGCCAGCAGTGCAGGGTCAATCGGAAACACCATATATTTT.

The chain uses TRBV18 and TRBJ2-5; D may be TRBD1 or TRBD2 (5 bases each). V lost 8 bases and J lost 2, with 12 bases in between. Germline assignment: CDR1 KGHSH and CDR2 LQKENI. The CDR3 has 13 residues. The CDR3 coding sequence is TGTGCCAGCCGAGGGACGGATCAAGAGACCCAGTACTTC. Amino acid sequence: CASRGTDQETQYF.

This rearrangement joins TRBV11-3 to TRBJ2-7; TRBD2 agrees at 10 bases. Germline V CDR1 and CDR2: SGHNT, YENEEA. V trimming: 5 bases; J trimming: 5 bases; junction bases outside the gene matches: 6. The CDR3 extends over 14 amino acids. CDR3: CASSPGLAYNEQYF. The CDR3 DNA reads TGTGCCAGCAGCCCGGGACTAGCGTACAACGAGCAGTACTTC. The full variable domain, in which reference TRBV11-3 and TRBJ2-7 provide the parts outside the CDR3, is EAGVVQSPRYKIIEKKQPVAFWCNPISGHNTLYWYLQNLGQGPELLIRYENEEAVDDSQLPKDRFSAERLKGVDSTLKIQPAELGDSAVYLCASSPGLAYNEQYFGPGTRLTVT.

V usage is TRBV18 and J usage is TRBJ2-1, with TRBD2 identical over 11 bases. The CDR3 loop spans 15 amino acids. Losses at the gene ends were 3 bases for V and 9 bases for J; bases not matched to a gene: 7. Germline V gene data show CDR1 as KGHSH and CDR2 as LQKENI. The CDR3: CASSPVLAGDVEQFF. The CDR3 region has the DNA TGTGCCAGCTCACCCGTACTAGCGGGAGATGTTGAGCAGTTCTTC.

This clone was recorded only once. The rearrangement links TRBV9 to TRBJ1-4, with 7 bases that match TRBD1. CDR3 length: 14 residues. The V and J ends lost 4 bases and 8 bases, in that order; junction bases with no gene match: 8. CDR1 SGDLS and CDR2 YYNGEE come from the germline V gene. The CDR3 protein is CASSSNRGGEKLFF. The CDR3 DNA is TGTGCCAGCAGCTCCAACAGGGGAGGCGAAAAACTGTTTTTT.

This clone was found once. The chain is built from TRBV6-5 and TRBJ2-3; no reliable D call. Trimming shortened V by 7 bases and J by 4 bases, and 12 bases separated the two germline ends. The CDR3 is made up of 13 amino acids. Germline V gives CDR1 MNHEY, CDR2 SVGAGI. This CDR3 reads CASTTRDSDTQYF. The CDR3, as DNA: TGTGCCAGCACCACTCGAGACTCAGATACGCAGTATTTT.

The genes are TRBV10-3 and TRBJ1-5; perhaps TRBD1 as D (6 bases). This CDR3 has 14 amino acids. Germline CDR1 is ENHRY and CDR2 is SYGVKD. Deletions cut 3 bases from V and 7 bases from J, with 13 bases between. The CDR3 DNA reads as TGTGCCATCAGTGACGCCGACAGGCTCCAGCCCCAGCATTTT. Its translation is CAISDADRLQPQHF.

The chain couples TRBV5-1 to TRBJ2-6; D unclear. Germline CDR1 is SGHRS and CDR2 is YFSETQ. The CDR3 covers 15 residues. V lost 2 bases to trimming and J lost 2 bases, with 8 bases between them. The CDR3, as DNA: TGCGCCAGCAGCTTACGAAGCACTGGGGCCAACGTCCTGACTTTC. Protein product: CASSLRSTGANVLTF.

The chain links TRBV11-2 to TRBJ2-7; 8 positions match TRBD1. The CDR3 runs 15 residues. Germline CDR1 is SGHAT and CDR2 is FQNNGV. V lost 4 bases and J lost 1; bases outside the gene matches: 6. The CDR3 DNA is TGTGCCAGCAGCTCCCCGGACAGGGCTTCCTACGAGCAGTACTTC. Its protein product is CASSSPDRASYEQYF.

The chain uses TRBV5-6 and TRBJ2-3; no clear D gene. This CDR3 region has 16 residues. Germline-derived CDR1 and CDR2 are SGHDT and YYEEEE. V was trimmed by 4 bases and J by 1 base, leaving 16 bases between them. CDR3 DNA sequence: TGTGCCAGCAGCACCCCTCGGCGAGCTGGCACAGATACGCAGTATTTT. It codes for CASSTPRRAGTDTQYF.